A selection of T cell receptor beta chains follows, all from one sample in a study of T cells in Graves' hyperthyroidism and ophthalmopathy. TCRdb re-derived calls from the multiplex PCR reads in MiXCR, one entry per CDR3 protein. Among more than 500,000 distinct CDR3 sequences listed, about 43% were seen once. The specimen was peripheral blood or thyroid tissue (not recorded which). The source of these receptors is an adult woman with Graves' disease, either hyperthyroidism or ophthalmopathy (not recorded which). Each CDR3 is given with its conserved first and last residue. The D gene is left open where the match is weak. For some rows the clone size is stated as once, few or many, or as a class when expanded; others skip it.

D gene: TRBD1
J gene: TRBJ2-5
V gene: TRBV7-9
clone size: .
CDR3 protein: CASSFSPGQGQETQYF
CDR3 DNA: TGTGCCAGCAGTTTCTCTCCGGGACAGGGACAAGAGACCCAGTACTTC

D gene: TRBD2
J gene: TRBJ2-3
V gene: TRBV7-8
clone size: .
CDR3 protein: CASSVGLAGAGTDTQYF
CDR3 DNA: TGTGCCAGCAGCGTGGGACTAGCGGGAGCGGGTACAGATACGCAGTATTTT

D gene: .
J gene: TRBJ2-6
V gene: TRBV5-1
clone size: few
CDR3 protein: CASSLTGSAF
CDR3 DNA: TGCGCCAGCAGCTTGACAGGGTCAGCTTTC

D gene: TRBD1
J gene: TRBJ2-7
V gene: TRBV7-2
clone size: .
CDR3 protein: CASSFWQGVGVEQYF
CDR3 DNA: TGTGCCAGCAGCTTCTGGCAGGGGGTTGGGGTCGAGCAGTACTTC

D gene: .
J gene: TRBJ2-5
V gene: TRBV7-2
clone size: .
CDR3 protein: CASSTDGPKTQYF
CDR3 DNA: TGTGCCAGCAGCACGGACGGCCCCAAGACCCAGTACTTC

D gene: .
J gene: TRBJ2-7
V gene: TRBV12-3/TRBV12-4
clone size: many
CDR3 protein: CASSFGGSGEQYF
CDR3 DNA: TGTGCCAGCAGTTTTGGGGGTTCGGGGGAGCAGTACTTC

D gene: TRBD2
J gene: TRBJ2-7
V gene: TRBV7-2
clone size: many
CDR3 protein: CASSLTLADYEQYF
CDR3 DNA: TGTGCCAGCAGCTTGACTCTAGCGGACTACGAGCAGTACTTC

D gene: .
J gene: TRBJ1-2
V gene: TRBV7-9
clone size: few
CDR3 protein: CASRSGGSYGYTF
CDR3 DNA: TGTGCCAGCAGATCCGGGGGAAGCTATGGCTACACCTTC

D gene: .
J gene: TRBJ1-3
V gene: TRBV20-1
clone size: many
CDR3 protein: CSAEAPGNTIYF
CDR3 DNA: TGCAGTGCCGAAGCCCCTGGAAACACCATATATTTT

D gene: .
J gene: TRBJ2-7
V gene: TRBV27
clone size: many
CDR3 protein: CASRGLGPYEQYF
CDR3 DNA: TGTGCCAGCAGGGGGTTAGGGCCCTACGAGCAGTACTTC

D gene: .
J gene: TRBJ2-7
V gene: TRBV7-9
clone size: many
CDR3 protein: CASSRLDPLPSEQYF
CDR3 DNA: TGTGCCAGCAGCCGATTAGATCCTCTACCGTCTGAGCAGTACTTC

D gene: .
J gene: TRBJ1-1
V gene: TRBV5-1
clone size: many
CDR3 protein: CASSLYFRGNTEAFF
CDR3 DNA: TGCGCCAGCAGCTTGTATTTCAGGGGGAACACTGAAGCTTTCTTT

D gene: TRBD2
J gene: TRBJ2-7
V gene: TRBV5-1
clone size: .
CDR3 protein: CASSFGLAGEREQYF
CDR3 DNA: TGCGCCAGCAGCTTTGGACTAGCGGGGGAGAGGGAGCAGTACTTC

D gene: TRBD1
J gene: TRBJ2-2
V gene: TRBV11-2
clone size: .
CDR3 protein: CASSLASEGGGELFF
CDR3 DNA: TGTGCCAGCAGCTTAGCTAGTGAAGGGGGCGGTGAGCTGTTTTTT

D gene: .
J gene: TRBJ1-4
V gene: TRBV29-1
clone size: .
CDR3 protein: CSVTRGPQEKLFF
CDR3 DNA: TGCAGCGTGACCAGGGGCCCGCAAGAAAAACTGTTTTTT

D gene: .
J gene: TRBJ1-5
V gene: TRBV20-1
clone size: many
CDR3 protein: CSAPTGGQPQHF
CDR3 DNA: TGCAGTGCACCGACAGGAGGACAGCCCCAGCATTTT

D gene: TRBD1
J gene: TRBJ1-1
V gene: TRBV28
clone size: many
CDR3 protein: CASWDRGSEAFF
CDR3 DNA: TGTGCCAGCTGGGACAGGGGCTCTGAAGCTTTCTTT